This TCR beta chain was sequenced for a study of liver allograft versus peripheral blood T cells. Study background: Hepatic allograft T cell receptor repertoires were evaluated relative to those present in recipients' peripheral blood. The study's findings and limits: A difference was reportedly observed between T cell receptor repertoires inside liver allografts and those in peripheral blood.

TCRdb passed the reads through MiXCR, listing each CDR3 protein once. The sample contains some 15,000 distinct CDR3 sequences, 25% to 30% of which appear only once. Remarks on this clonotype: Antigen unknown.

The CDR3 length is 12 residues. Per germline, CDR1 SQVTM and CDR2 ANQGSEA. Trimming pared 6 bases from V and 0 bases from J, leaving 8 bases between. V and J are TRBV29-1 and TRBJ1-2; TRBD1 might be the D (5 bases). This TCR was sampled from a human patient who had a liver transplant. Some T cells could come from the graft donor. Written as DNA, the CDR3 is TGCAGCGTCGGGGGGGCTAACTATGGCTACACCTTC. Translated: CSVGGANYGYTF. The whole variable domain, filled in from reference TRBV29-1 and TRBJ1-2, reads SAVISQKPSRDICQRGTSLTIQCQVDSQVTMMFWYRQQPGQSLTLIATANQGSEATYESGFVIDKFPISRPNLTFSTLTVSNMSPEDSSIYLCSVGGANYGYTFGSGTRLTVV.